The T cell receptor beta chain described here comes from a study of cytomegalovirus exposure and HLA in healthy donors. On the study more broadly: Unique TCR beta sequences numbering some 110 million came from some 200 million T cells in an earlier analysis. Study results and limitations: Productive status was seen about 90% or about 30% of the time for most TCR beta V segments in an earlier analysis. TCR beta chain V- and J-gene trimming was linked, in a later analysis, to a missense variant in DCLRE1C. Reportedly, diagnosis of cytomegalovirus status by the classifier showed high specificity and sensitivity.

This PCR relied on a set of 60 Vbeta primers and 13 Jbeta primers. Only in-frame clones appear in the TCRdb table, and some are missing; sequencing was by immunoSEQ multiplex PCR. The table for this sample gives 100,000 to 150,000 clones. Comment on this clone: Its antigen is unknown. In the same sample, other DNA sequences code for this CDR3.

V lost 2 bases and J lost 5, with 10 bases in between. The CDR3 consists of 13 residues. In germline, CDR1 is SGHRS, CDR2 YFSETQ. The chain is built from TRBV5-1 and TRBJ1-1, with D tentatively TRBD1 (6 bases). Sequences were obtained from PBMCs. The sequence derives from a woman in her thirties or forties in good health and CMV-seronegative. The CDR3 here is CASSLGGGTEAFF. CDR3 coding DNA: TGCGCCAGCAGCTTAGGGGGAGGGACTGAAGCTTTCTTT.